Listed here are 18 T cell receptor beta chains from one sample, sequenced in a study of OX40 agonist ivuxolimab in advanced cancers. Measured with immunoSEQ multiplex PCR; TCRdb has only the in-frame clones, and not every one. Of around 84,000 clones listed, 85% to 95% are singletons. The starting material was CD4+ or CD8+ T cells sorted from blood, obtained in a trial of the OX40 agonist ivuxolimab. The origin of the receptors is an adult with an advanced solid tumor such as melanoma, head and neck, liver or kidney cancer.

The gene calls are TRBV6-4 and TRBJ2-1, with a tentative D call TRBD1 (6 bases). CDR3 length: 14 amino acids. Trimming took off 3 bases at V and 0 bases at J, with 6 bases between the two ends. Germline V CDR1 and CDR2: MRHNA, SNTAGT. CDR3 in amino acids: CASSEDSSYNEQFF. The CDR3 bases are TGTGCCAGCAGTGAGGACAGCTCCTACAATGAGCAGTTCTTC.

V gene TRBV7-6 combines with J gene TRBJ2-5; tentatively, D is TRBD2 (6 bases). Germline V gene lookup returns CDR1 SGHVS and CDR2 FNYEAQ. V was trimmed by 1 base and J by 1 base, leaving 7 bases between them. This CDR3 is 14 amino acids long. The CDR3: CASSLGTTQETQYF. The CDR3 region has the DNA TGTGCCAGCAGCTTAGGGACTACCCAAGAGACCCAGTACTTC.

V usage is TRBV13 and J usage is TRBJ2-1; TRBD2 matches 11 bases. The CDR3 extends over 15 amino acids. The germline CDR1 and CDR2 sequences are PRHDT and FYEKMQ (reference sequence). V was pared by 2 bases and J by 8 bases, with 5 bases of the junction left unmatched. The CDR3, as DNA: TGTGCCAGCAGCTTACCTAGCGGGGGGATGGATGAGCAGTTCTTC. It yields the protein CASSLPSGGMDEQFF.

This chain links TRBV5-1 with TRBJ2-1, with 12 bases fitting TRBD2. Germline-derived CDR1 and CDR2 are SGHRS and YFSETQ. The CDR3 loop spans 15 amino acids. The V and J ends lost 0 bases and 9 bases, in that order; junction bases with no gene match: 4. DNA of the CDR3: TGCGCCAGCAGCTTGGCTAGCGGGGGGGCTGGTGAGCAGTTCTTC. Protein: CASSLASGGAGEQFF.

The V and J genes are TRBV10-2 and TRBJ2-7; 11 nucleotides align to TRBD2. The germline CDR1 and CDR2 sequences are WSHSY and SAAADI. V trimming: 4 bases; J trimming: 5 bases; junction bases outside the gene matches: 4. CDR3 size: 14 residues. For the CDR3, the DNA is TGCGCCAGCAGTGGTACTAGCGGGGGACACGAGCAGTACTTC. Translating gives CASSGTSGGHEQYF.

The chain carries TRBV7-6 and TRBJ1-1; weak D call: TRBD1 (5 bases). CDR1 and CDR2 from the germline V gene are SGHVS and FNYEAQ. Trimming stripped 2 bases from V and 4 bases from J, with 11 bases between. The CDR3 has 14 residues. The DNA for the CDR3 is TGTGCCAGCAGCTTAAGCGGGGGATCCACTGAAGCTTTCTTT. This codes for CASSLSGGSTEAFF.

This clone is a singleton in its sample. The chain uses TRBV6-5 and TRBJ2-7; TRBD2 agrees at 8 bases. V shed 6 bases, J shed 4 bases, and the junction held 8 bases outside the gene matches. From germline, CDR1 is MNHEY and CDR2 SVGAGI. The CDR3 runs to 14 residues. The CDR3 loop reads CASSHRGGEYEQYF. DNA for the CDR3: TGTGCCAGCAGCCACCGGGGGGGGGAGTACGAGCAGTACTTC.

The chain couples TRBV9 to TRBJ1-5, with D possibly being TRBD1 (5 bases). The CDR3 runs to 13 residues. The germline gives CDR1 SGDLS, CDR2 YYNGEE. With 2 bases removed from V and 7 bases from J, the gap between germline ends came to 10 bases. CDR3 coding DNA: TGTGCCAGCAGCGTCGAGGGGTTACAGCCCCAGCATTTT. Translation gives CASSVEGLQPQHF.

Notes on this clone: Germline and junction disagree at one end, which may indicate a read error. The CDR3 region has the DNA TGTGCTAGCAGCCCGAAGATCGGCCAGCTGGCAGATACGCAGTATTTT. Translation: CASSPKIGQLADTQYF. This chain joins TRBV7-7 and TRBJ2-3; unclear D gene. This CDR3 comprises 16 residues. Germline CDR1 SSHAT, CDR2 FNYEAQ (reference sequence).

Concerning this clone: The junction and the germline gene differ at one end; a read error may be behind it. V and J are TRBV10-3 and TRBJ2-7, with a possible D match to TRBD2 (5 bases). The CDR3 spans 12 residues. The V gene's germline CDR1 is ENHRY and CDR2 SYGVKD. DNA for the CDR3: TGTGCCATCAGGGACGTTTGGGCCGGGGAGCACTTC. Residues: CAIRDVWAGEHF.

CDR3 sequence reads: CASSLGGLNTEAFF. The CDR3 nucleotides read TGTGCCAGCAGCTTAGGAGGGTTGAACACTGAAGCTTTCTTT. The rearrangement links TRBV7-2 to TRBJ1-1; D uncertain. CDR1 and CDR2 from the germline V gene are SGHTA and FQGNSA. This CDR3 region has 14 residues. V dropped 1 base and J dropped 0 bases, with 6 bases sitting between them.

The rearrangement joins TRBV28 to TRBJ2-7; D uncertain. The V and J ends lost 5 bases and 7 bases respectively, with 12 bases between them. The CDR3 is 12 amino acids. Germline V gene data show CDR1 as MDHEN and CDR2 as SYDVKM. Here the CDR3 reads CASSTPAVEQYF. The CDR3 coding sequence is TGTGCCAGCAGTACTCCGGCCGTAGAGCAGTACTTC.

V usage is TRBV5-6 and J usage is TRBJ1-2; D uncertain. The germline V gene has CDR1 SGHDT and CDR2 YYEEEE. Trimming cost V 2 bases and J 4 bases, with 15 bases left between them. CDR3 length equals 15 residues. The CDR3 region is CASSLQGGNIYGYTF. The CDR3 DNA reads TGTGCCAGCAGCTTACAAGGAGGTAATATCTATGGCTACACCTTC.

The chain joins TRBV4-1 to TRBJ2-1, with 10 bases matching TRBD2. V trimming: 4 bases; J trimming: 8 bases; junction bases outside the gene matches: 11. This CDR3 spans 16 amino acids. Germline values: CDR1 MGHRA, CDR2 YSYEKL. The CDR3 is CASSLLAGGRGDEQFF. CDR3 nucleotide sequence: TGCGCCAGCAGCCTCTTAGCGGGGGGACGGGGCGATGAGCAGTTCTTC.

This chain joins TRBV4-3 and TRBJ1-1; D call uncertain. The CDR3 extends over 14 amino acids. CDR1 and CDR2 from the germline V gene are LGHNA and YSLEER. Trimming stripped 0 bases from V and 3 bases from J, with 8 bases between. The CDR3 sequence is CASSQDQRDTEAFF. The DNA for the CDR3 is TGCGCCAGCAGCCAAGATCAGAGAGACACTGAAGCTTTCTTT.

The chain recombines TRBV5-1 with TRBJ1-1; 8 bases align to TRBD1. After removal of 5 bases from V and 4 bases from J, the junction contained 7 bases not matched to a gene. The CDR3 covers 14 residues. Germline CDR1 and CDR2: SGHRS and YFSETQ. The CDR3 DNA reads TGCGCCAGCAGAAAGACAGGGGCGGCCACTGAAGCTTTCTTT. This codes for CASRKTGAATEAFF.

V gene TRBV2 combines with J gene TRBJ2-1; 10 positions match TRBD2. Germline lookup yields CDR1 SNHLY and CDR2 FYNNEI. CDR3 size: 15 residues. With V trimmed by 5 bases and J by 8 bases, 9 bases remained unmatched. The CDR3 here is CASSPTSGEVDEQFF. In DNA, the CDR3 is TGTGCCAGCAGTCCCACTAGCGGGGAAGTCGATGAGCAGTTCTTC.

The chain joins TRBV7-8 to TRBJ2-3; possibly TRBD1 or TRBD2 for D (6 bases each). The V gene's germline CDR1 is SGHVS and CDR2 FQNEAQ. This CDR3 has 18 residues. The V end was cut by 2 bases, the J end by 0 bases, with 18 bases between. CDR3 in amino acids: CASSLFVGAGTSTDTQYF. CDR3 coding DNA: TGTGCCAGCAGCTTATTTGTGGGGGCGGGGACTAGCACAGATACGCAGTATTTT.